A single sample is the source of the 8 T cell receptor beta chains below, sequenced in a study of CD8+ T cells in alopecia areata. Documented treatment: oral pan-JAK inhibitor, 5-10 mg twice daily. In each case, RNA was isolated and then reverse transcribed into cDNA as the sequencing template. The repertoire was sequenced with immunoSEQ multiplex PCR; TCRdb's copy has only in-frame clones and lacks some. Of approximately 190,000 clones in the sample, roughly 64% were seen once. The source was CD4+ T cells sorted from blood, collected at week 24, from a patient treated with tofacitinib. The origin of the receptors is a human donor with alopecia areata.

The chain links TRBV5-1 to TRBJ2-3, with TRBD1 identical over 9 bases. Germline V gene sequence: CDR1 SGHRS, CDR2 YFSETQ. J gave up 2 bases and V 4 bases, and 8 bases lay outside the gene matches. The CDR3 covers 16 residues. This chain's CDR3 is CASSHGDRGNTDTQYF. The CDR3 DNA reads TGCGCCAGCAGCCACGGTGACAGGGGGAACACAGATACGCAGTATTTT. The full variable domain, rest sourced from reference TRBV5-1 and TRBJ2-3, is KAGVTQTPRYLIKTRGQQVTLSCSPISGHRSVSWYQQTPGQGLQFLFEYFSETQRNKGNFPGRFSGRQFSNSRSEMNVSTLELGDSALYLCASSHGDRGNTDTQYFGPGTRLTVL.

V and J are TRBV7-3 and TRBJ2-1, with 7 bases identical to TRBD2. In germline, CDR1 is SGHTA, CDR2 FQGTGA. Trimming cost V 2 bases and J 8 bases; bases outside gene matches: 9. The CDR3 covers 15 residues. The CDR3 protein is CASSLGAGLLYEQFF. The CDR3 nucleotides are TGTGCCAGCAGCTTAGGAGCGGGATTATTGTATGAGCAGTTCTTC. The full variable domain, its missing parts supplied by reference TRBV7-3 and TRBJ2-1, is GAGVSQTPSNKVTEKGKYVELRCDPISGHTALYWYRQSLGQGPEFLIYFQGTGAADDSGLPNDRFFAVRPEGSVSTLKIQRTERGDSAVYLCASSLGAGLLYEQFFGPGTRLTVL.

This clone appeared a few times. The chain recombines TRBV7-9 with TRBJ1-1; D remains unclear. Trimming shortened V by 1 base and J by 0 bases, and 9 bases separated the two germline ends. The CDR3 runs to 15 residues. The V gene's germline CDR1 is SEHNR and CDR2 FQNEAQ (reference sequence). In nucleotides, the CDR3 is TGTGCCAGCAGCTTAGGAGGGTCGGTGAACACTGAAGCTTTCTTT. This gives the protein CASSLGGSVNTEAFF.

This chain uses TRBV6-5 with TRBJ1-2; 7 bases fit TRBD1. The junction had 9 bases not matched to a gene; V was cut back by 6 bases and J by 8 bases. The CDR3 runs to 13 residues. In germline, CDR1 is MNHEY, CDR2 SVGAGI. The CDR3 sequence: CASREGQAWGYTF. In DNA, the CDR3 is TGTGCCAGCAGGGAAGGACAGGCCTGGGGCTACACCTTC.

The CDR3 coding sequence is TGCGCCAGCAGCCAAGATGCGGGACAGGGGGCATTAGCTTTCTTT. This sequence encodes CASSQDAGQGALAFF. This rearrangement joins TRBV4-1 to TRBJ1-1, with 12 bases aligning to TRBD1. The V gene's germline CDR1 is MGHRA and CDR2 YSYEKL. The ends lost 0 bases at V and 10 bases at J; junction bases unmatched: 6. The CDR3 totals 15 residues.

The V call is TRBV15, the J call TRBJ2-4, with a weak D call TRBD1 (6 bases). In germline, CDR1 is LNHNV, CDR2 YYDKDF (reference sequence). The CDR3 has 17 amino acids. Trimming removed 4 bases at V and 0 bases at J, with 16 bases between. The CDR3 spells CATSTYQGTLAKNIQYF. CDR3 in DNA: TGTGCCACCAGCACCTATCAGGGGACCCTAGCCAAAAACATTCAGTACTTC.

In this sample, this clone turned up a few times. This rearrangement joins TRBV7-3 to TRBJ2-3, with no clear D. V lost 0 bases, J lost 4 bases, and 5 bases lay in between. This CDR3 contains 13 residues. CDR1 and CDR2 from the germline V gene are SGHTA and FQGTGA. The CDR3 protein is CASSLTAPDTQYF. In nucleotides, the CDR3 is TGTGCCAGCAGCTTAACAGCACCAGATACGCAGTATTTT.

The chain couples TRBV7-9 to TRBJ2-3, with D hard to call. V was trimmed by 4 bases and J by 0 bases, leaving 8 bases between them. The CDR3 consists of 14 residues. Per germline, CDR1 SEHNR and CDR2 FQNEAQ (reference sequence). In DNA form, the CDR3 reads TGTGCCAGCAGCTCCCAGAGGAGCACAGATACGCAGTATTTT. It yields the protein CASSSQRSTDTQYF.